The source of this T cell receptor beta chain is a study of shared clonotypes between healthy human individuals. It was CD45RO-negative cells, positively selected for CCR7, that made up naive CD8 cells, with terminally differentiated effector memory CD45RA+ cells excluded. Study donors comprised healthy, HIV-negative adults devoid of recent acute infection or vaccination. Adult Caucasians living in Nashville, Tennessee made up all of the donors. V was cut by 1 base and J by 4 bases, with 7 bases left in between. This CDR3 contains 13 residues. Germline values: CDR1 SGHNT, CDR2 YYREEE (reference sequence). Authors' processing steps: Filtering differed because ImmunoSEQ produced junction-only sequences that carried no quality scores. Clones were sequenced by immunoSEQ multiplex PCR, and TCRdb holds only the in-frame ones, with some missing. Clonal size and the V and J genes are those of that table, whereas D and trimming came from the DNA. The table has approximately 2,200,000 clones, about 93% seen once.

The chain is built from TRBV5-4 and TRBJ2-3; D is uncertain. Input material: naive CD8+ T cells from PBMCs. The source is a man aged 18 to 29 in good health. Some clones in this sample may be carry-over from other donors' samples. The CDR3 region is CASSLKRSDTQYF. The CDR3 region has the DNA TGTGCCAGCAGCTTGAAACGCTCAGATACGCAGTATTTT. The variable domain in full, with the rest retrieved from reference TRBV5-4 and TRBJ2-3, is ETGVTQSPTHLIKTRGQQVTLRCSSQSGHNTVSWYQQALGQGPQFIFQYYREEENGRGNFPPRFSGLQFPNYSSELNVNALELDDSALYLCASSLKRSDTQYFGPGTRLTVL.